The 21 T cell receptor beta chains presented below share a single source sample, sequenced in a study of graft-versus-host responses after intestinal transplantation. The time point: postoperative day 105 after intestinal transplantation (dayNNNN = postoperative day). Intraepithelial and lamina propria lymphocytes were freed from processed graft tissue. Generated by immunoSEQ multiplex PCR, the TCRdb table keeps only in-frame clones and is missing some. The sample consists of roughly 3,600 clones, about 81% of them appearing once. Here the sequenced sample was ileum tissue, taken 105 days after intestinal transplantation. The source of these receptors is a human patient who received an intestinal transplant, so some T cells may come from the graft donor.

Here the CDR3 DNA reads TGTGCCAGGAGGGGGACATGGGAGAAGACCCAGTACTTC. Protein sequence: CARRGTWEKTQYF. The chain carries TRBV21-1 and TRBJ2-5; TRBD1 is the table's D call and was not checked against the DNA. TRBV21-1 has pseudogene status. This CDR3 contains 13 residues.

The rearrangement joins TRBV7-9 to TRBJ2-7; D is undetermined. CDR3 length equals 14 residues. The germline V gene encodes CDR1 SEHNR and CDR2 FQNEAQ (reference sequence). Trimming cost V 3 bases and J 3 bases, with 12 bases left between them. The CDR3: CASSLILPNYEQYF. In DNA, the CDR3 is TGTGCCAGCAGCTTGATACTACCTAACTACGAGCAGTACTTC.

V and J are TRBV6-1 and TRBJ2-1; D might be TRBD2 (5 bases). The CDR3 spans 14 residues. Germline V CDR1 and CDR2: MNHNS, SASEGT. Trimming pared 0 bases from V and 6 bases from J, leaving 9 bases between. CDR3: CASSEAWTSNEQFF. In nucleotides, the CDR3 is TGTGCCAGCAGTGAAGCGTGGACTTCCAATGAGCAGTTCTTC.

The chain links TRBV19 to TRBJ2-7, with TRBD1 matching over 7 bases. Trimming cost V 4 bases and J 3 bases; bases outside gene matches: 12. The CDR3 has 16 residues. CDR1 is LNHDA and CDR2 is SQIVND in the germline V gene (reference sequence). CDR3 coding DNA: TGTGCCAGTAGTACCCGCACCGGGACAGCCTACTACGAGCAGTACTTC. Translated: CASSTRTGTAYYEQYF.

This clone has only a few counts. A read error may account for a junction end that differs from germline. V usage is TRBV9 and J usage is TRBJ2-7; D tentatively reads TRBD1 or TRBD2 (6 bases each). CDR1 and CDR2 from the germline V gene are SGDLS and YYNGEE. This CDR3 region has 14 residues. CDR3 residues: CARSVEGGPGEQYF. The CDR3 DNA reads TGTGCCCGCAGCGTAGAGGGGGGACCGGGGGAGCAGTACTTC.

This clone was counted between two and nine times. CDR3 in DNA: TGTGCCAGCAGTGAGCCTAGCGGAGGCTACGAGCAGTACTTC. Protein product: CASSEPSGGYEQYF. The gene calls are TRBV2 and TRBJ2-7; 7 bases map to TRBD2. This CDR3 has 14 residues. The ends lost 3 bases at V and 3 bases at J; junction bases unmatched: 5. The germline V gene encodes CDR1 SNHLY and CDR2 FYNNEI.

This clone turned up a few times. Additional DNA sequences in this sample encode the identical CDR3. This chain links TRBV5-4 with TRBJ2-5; possible D gene TRBD1, 7 bases. The CDR3 is 14 amino acids. Germline values: CDR1 SGHNT, CDR2 YYREEE (reference sequence). Trimming removed 2 bases at V and 3 bases at J, with 11 bases between. Here the CDR3 reads CASSLSGGKETQYF. Written as DNA, the CDR3 is TGTGCCAGCAGCTTATCAGGGGGGAAAGAGACCCAGTACTTC.

The chain is built from TRBV13 and TRBJ2-5; the match to TRBD2 covers 7 bases. V trimming: 0 bases; J trimming: 5 bases; junction bases outside the gene matches: 9. The CDR3 consists of 16 residues. Germline V CDR1 and CDR2: PRHDT, FYEKMQ (reference sequence). CDR3 in amino acids: CASSLGLINGGETQYF. In DNA form, the CDR3 reads TGTGCCAGCAGCTTAGGCCTGATAAACGGGGGGGAGACCCAGTACTTC.

The chain employs TRBV10-1 and TRBJ2-7, with D maybe TRBD2 (6 bases). Germline loops: CDR1 WNHNN, CDR2 SYGVQD (reference sequence). V lost 4 bases and J 2 bases, leaving 15 bases between the germline ends. This CDR3 region has 15 residues. CDR3 in amino acids: CASSGESSVPYEQYF. The CDR3 DNA follows: TGCGCCAGCAGTGGAGAATCTAGCGTACCCTACGAGCAGTACTTC.

The gene calls are TRBV6-6 and TRBJ1-3, with D maybe TRBD1 (5 bases). This CDR3 spans 15 amino acids. Trimming pared 8 bases from V and 5 bases from J, leaving 19 bases between. CDR1 and CDR2 from the germline V gene are MNHNY and SVGAGI (reference sequence). The CDR3 sequence is CASGMGWGSRNTIYF. DNA of the CDR3: TGTGCCAGCGGTATGGGGTGGGGCAGTAGAAACACCATATATTTT.

There are a few counts of this clone. The CDR3 DNA reads as TGTGCCAGCAGCGGAGCCGGGACTAGCGGCTCCTACAATGAGCAGTTCTTC. The encoded protein is CASSGAGTSGSYNEQFF. The chain uses TRBV9 and TRBJ2-1, with TRBD2 matching over 11 bases. The CDR3 is 17 amino acids. V shed 3 bases, J shed 0 bases, and the junction held 5 bases outside the gene matches. The germline CDR1 and CDR2 sequences are SGDLS and YYNGEE.

The rearrangement joins TRBV4-2 to TRBJ1-4; D is possibly TRBD1 (6 bases). Trimming cost V 4 bases and J 8 bases, with 14 bases left between them. The CDR3 is 14 residues long. Germline V lookup: CDR1 LGHNA, CDR2 YNFKEQ. Here the CDR3 reads CASSPTGRGEKLFF. The CDR3 DNA sequence: TGTGCCAGCAGCCCCACAGGGAGGGGAGAAAAACTGTTTTTT.

There are a few counts of this clone. The chain recombines TRBV18 with TRBJ2-5; 11 bases are shared with TRBD2. Germline values: CDR1 KGHSH, CDR2 LQKENI. Trimming took 1 base from V and 2 from J; bases not matched to a gene: 0. CDR3 length: 15 residues. The CDR3 nucleotides are TGTGCCAGCTCACCACTAGCGGGAGGGCAAGAGACCCAGTACTTC. Amino acid sequence: CASSPLAGGQETQYF.

The chain links TRBV19 to TRBJ2-5, with D perhaps TRBD1 or TRBD2 (5 bases each). The germline gives CDR1 LNHDA, CDR2 SQIVND (reference sequence). V lost 1 base and J 0 bases, leaving 15 bases between the germline ends. This CDR3 contains 17 residues. The CDR3 nucleotides read TGTGCCAGTAGTATAGGCCCGGGACGGACGTACCAAGAGACCCAGTACTTC. It is translated as CASSIGPGRTYQETQYF.

This chain joins TRBV2 and TRBJ1-5; D might be TRBD1 (6 bases). V lost 6 bases and J 7 bases, leaving 13 bases between the germline ends. Germline assignment: CDR1 SNHLY and CDR2 FYNNEI. CDR3 length: 13 residues. CDR3 sequence: CASRWGPDQPQHF. For the CDR3, the DNA is TGTGCCAGCAGATGGGGGCCCGACCAGCCCCAGCATTTT.

This sequence joins TRBV2 and TRBJ2-3; possibly TRBD2 for D (6 bases). V was shortened by 3 bases and J by 6 bases, with 13 bases between the two germline ends. Germline CDR1 SNHLY, CDR2 FYNNEI. The CDR3 consists of 14 residues. CDR3 loop: CASSEASAEDTQYF. Written as DNA, the CDR3 is TGTGCCAGCAGTGAGGCTAGCGCAGAGGATACGCAGTATTTT. Looking up the rest from reference TRBV2 and TRBJ2-3 gives the full variable domain: EPEVTQTPSHQVTQMGQEVILRCVPISNHLYFYWYRQILGQKVEFLVSFYNNEISEKSEIFDDQFSVERPDGSNFTLKIRSTKLEDSAMYFCASSEASAEDTQYFGPGTRLTVL.

The chain employs TRBV11-2 and TRBJ2-5; D is ambiguous. The CDR3 consists of 16 residues. Germline lookup yields CDR1 SGHAT and CDR2 FQNNGV. Trimming left V 3 bases short and J 5 bases short, with 19 bases between. The CDR3 spells CASSFFGPRRRETQYF. Here the CDR3 DNA reads TGTGCCAGCAGCTTCTTCGGACCCAGAAGGCGGGAGACCCAGTACTTC.

In nucleotides, the CDR3 is TGTGCCAGCAGCCCGGGACAGGGCACCTACAATGAGCAGTTCTTC. Its translation is CASSPGQGTYNEQFF. The chain has TRBV5-6 and TRBJ2-1; 9 nucleotides match TRBD1. V was pared by 4 bases and J by 2 bases, with 4 bases of the junction left unmatched. Germline V CDR1 and CDR2: SGHDT, YYEEEE. The CDR3 contains 15 residues.

In its sample, this clone was seen a few times. The rearrangement joins TRBV7-9 to TRBJ1-1; 8 bases align to TRBD1. This CDR3 spans 11 amino acids. V shed 5 bases, J shed 11 bases, and the junction held 4 bases outside the gene matches. Germline CDR1 and CDR2: SEHNR and FQNEAQ (reference sequence). CDR3 DNA sequence: TGTGCCAGCAGCGAGGACAGGGTCGCTTTCTTT. Its translation is CASSEDRVAFF.

The rearrangement uses TRBV7-9 and TRBJ2-7, with a tentative D call TRBD2 (5 bases). The CDR3 runs to 13 residues. From germline, CDR1 is SEHNR and CDR2 FQNEAQ (reference sequence). Trimming removed 8 bases at V and 2 bases at J, with 13 bases between. The CDR3 spells CASGSTGTYEQYF. CDR3 DNA sequence: TGTGCCAGCGGGTCGACGGGGACCTACGAGCAGTACTTC. Based on the CDR3 plus reference TRBV7-9 and TRBJ2-7, the full variable domain is DTGVSQNPRHKITKRGQNVTFRCDPISEHNRLYWYRQTLGQGPEFLTYFQNEAQLEKSRLLSDRFSAERPKGSFSTLEIQRTEQGDSAMYLCASGSTGTYEQYFGPGTRLTVT.

This chain links TRBV7-3 with TRBJ2-2; TRBD1 might be the D (6 bases). The CDR3 runs to 15 residues. Trimming removed 4 bases at V and 1 base at J, with 10 bases between. CDR1 is SGHTA and CDR2 is FQGTGA in the germline V gene. In DNA form, the CDR3 reads TGTGCCAGCAGCTCCACGACAGGGAACACCGGGGAGCTGTTTTTT. This sequence encodes CASSSTTGNTGELFF.